The 19 T cell receptor beta chains below all came from one sample that was sequenced in a study of PD-L1 blockade in urothelial cancer. Indicated time point: peripheral blood 6 weeks after treatment start. TCRdb keeps only in-frame clones here, not all; method: immunoSEQ multiplex PCR. Of tens of thousands of clones in the sample, 75% to 95% were seen once. The sample consisted of PBMCs, taken around atezolizumab (anti-PD-L1) treatment. These TCRs come from an older man with urothelial cancer.

The chain is built from TRBV18 and TRBJ2-5; D gene unclear. The CDR3 is 13 residues long. The V gene lost 3 bases and the J gene lost 3 bases, with 8 bases spanning the gap. Germline V gene data show CDR1 as KGHSH and CDR2 as LQKENI. In DNA form, the CDR3 reads TGTGCCAGCTCACCGCGCACAGAAGAGACCCAGTACTTC. Its translation is CASSPRTEETQYF.

The V call is TRBV10-3, the J call TRBJ2-1; D is possibly TRBD1 (6 bases). This CDR3 is built from 12 residues. Germline V CDR1 and CDR2: ENHRY, SYGVKD. V lost 6 bases and J 5 bases, leaving 8 bases between the germline ends. The CDR3 reads CAISKGDNEQFF. CDR3 nucleotide sequence: TGTGCCATCAGCAAGGGGGACAATGAGCAGTTCTTC.

The count of this clone is one. This chain links TRBV5-3 with TRBJ2-2; 10 nucleotides align to TRBD2. TRBV5-3 is an ORF, and what it does is uncertain. There are 15 residues in the CDR3. V was clipped by 4 bases and J by 1 base; unmatched bases: 1. CDR3 sequence: CARSPSGRNTGELFF. The CDR3 DNA is TGTGCCAGAAGCCCTAGCGGGAGGAACACCGGGGAGCTGTTTTTT.

This clone was seen only a few times. The V call is TRBV30, the J call TRBJ2-3, with D possibly TRBD2 on 6 matching bases. This CDR3 region has 14 residues. Trimming took 4 bases from V and 5 from J, leaving 16 bases between them. The V gene's germline CDR1 is GTSNPN and CDR2 SVGIG (reference sequence). CDR3 loop: CAWTSIGRLDTQYF. CDR3 nucleotides: TGTGCCTGGACCTCAATAGGGAGGCTAGATACGCAGTATTTT.

The CDR3 region has the DNA TGTGCCAGCAGTTTATACGGCGACAGGGGTGAAGCTTTCTTT. Translated: CASSLYGDRGEAFF. J is TRBJ1-1 and V is TRBV28, with 8 bases matching TRBD1. Germline lookup yields CDR1 MDHEN and CDR2 SYDVKM. The CDR3 runs 14 residues. V lost 1 base and J lost 7; bases outside the gene matches: 5. Combining the CDR3 with reference TRBV28 and TRBJ1-1 gives the whole variable domain DVKVTQSSRYLVKRTGEKVFLECVQDMDHENMFWYRQDPGLGLRLIYFSYDVKMKEKGDIPEGYSVSREKKERFSLILESASTNQTSMYLCASSLYGDRGEAFFGQGTRLTVV.

The rearrangement uses TRBV7-9 and TRBJ2-6; 8 bases align to TRBD2. The CDR3 covers 17 residues. The germline V gene has CDR1 SEHNR and CDR2 FQNEAQ (reference sequence). V shed 2 bases and J 2 bases; nucleotides not matched to a gene: 5. The CDR3 coding sequence is TGTGCCAGCAGCTTACGAGCGGGAGAAACTGGGGCCAACGTCCTGACTTTC. This sequence encodes CASSLRAGETGANVLTF.

This chain connects TRBV16 to TRBJ2-5; TRBD1 is a possible D gene (6 bases). The germline V and J ends were trimmed by 0 bases and 5 bases, with 10 bases remaining between them. CDR3 length equals 14 residues. CDR1 is KGHSY, CDR2 FQNENV, per germline. DNA of the CDR3: TGTGCCAGCAGCCAATCAACAGGGTCGGAGACCCAGTACTTC. This encodes CASSQSTGSETQYF.

V is TRBV7-6 and J is TRBJ2-2, with TRBD2 matching 16 bases. The germline gives CDR1 SGHVS, CDR2 FNYEAQ. The CDR3 has 18 residues. V lost 3 bases, J lost 5 bases, and 6 bases stayed unmatched. In nucleotides, the CDR3 is TGTGCCAGCAGCTTGGGACTAGCGGGAGGGCCGGGAACCGGGGAGCTGTTTTTT. It specifies CASSLGLAGGPGTGELFF.

The rearrangement uses TRBV7-8 and TRBJ1-1; 7 positions match TRBD1. The CDR3 contains 15 residues. After removal of 0 bases from V and 1 base from J, the junction contained 2 bases not matched to a gene. The germline gives CDR1 SGHVS, CDR2 FQNEAQ. The CDR3: CASSLAGTANTEAFF. For the CDR3, the DNA is TGTGCCAGCAGCTTAGCCGGGACAGCGAACACTGAAGCTTTCTTT.

The rearrangement joins TRBV7-2 to TRBJ1-1; D may be TRBD1 (6 bases). Trimming removed 2 bases at V and 0 bases at J, with 16 bases between. The germline CDR1 and CDR2 sequences are SGHTA and FQGNSA. The CDR3 is 17 amino acids. CDR3 region: CASSLPSDSPMNTEAFF. In DNA, the CDR3 is TGTGCCAGCAGCTTACCCTCGGACAGCCCCATGAACACTGAAGCTTTCTTT.

This rearrangement joins TRBV27 to TRBJ2-2; D unclear. CDR3 length: 12 amino acids. Germline V gives CDR1 MNHEY, CDR2 SMNVEV (reference sequence). Trimming cost V 5 bases and J 8 bases, with 9 bases left between them. The CDR3 sequence: CASSPPGGELFF. The CDR3 bases are TGTGCCAGCAGTCCCCCCGGGGGGGAGCTGTTTTTT.

V usage is TRBV6-1 and J usage is TRBJ2-2; 9 bases map to TRBD1. Per the germline V gene, CDR1 is MNHNS and CDR2 is SASEGT. The trim removed 6 bases at V and 7 bases at J, leaving 6 bases unmatched. The CDR3 sequence is 14 residues long. The CDR3 coding sequence is TGTGCCAGCAGCTCCGGGACAGGGTACGGGGAGCTGTTTTTT. It is translated as CASSSGTGYGELFF.

The chain recombines TRBV2 with TRBJ1-5, with 9 bases lining up with TRBD1. Germline V gene data show CDR1 as SNHLY and CDR2 as FYNNEI. The CDR3 is 15 amino acids. With V trimmed by 8 bases and J by 6 bases, 11 bases remained unmatched. CDR3 residues: CASDLGQGDSQPQHF. CDR3 coding DNA: TGTGCCAGCGACTTGGGACAGGGTGATAGTCAGCCCCAGCATTTT.

The CDR3 region is CASSITGTSFSYEQYF. The CDR3 region has the DNA TGTGCCAGTAGTATCACCGGGACTAGCTTTTCCTACGAGCAGTACTTC. The chain couples TRBV19 to TRBJ2-7, with TRBD2 matching over 9 bases. The CDR3 covers 16 residues. Losses at the gene ends were 3 bases for V and 1 base for J; bases not matched to a gene: 7. Germline V gene data show CDR1 as LNHDA and CDR2 as SQIVND (reference sequence).

CDR3 sequence (DNA): TGTGCCAGCAGCACCGGACAGGGCTCGGGGAGCGAGCAGTACTTC. Protein: CASSTGQGSGSEQYF. This chain links TRBV9 with TRBJ2-7; 8 bases match TRBD1. The CDR3 has 15 residues. Looked up from germline, CDR1 is SGDLS and CDR2 is YYNGEE. The V gene end was trimmed by 4 bases and the J gene end by 6 bases; junction bases not matched to a gene: 12.

The chain links TRBV18 to TRBJ2-3; tentative D call: TRBD2 (6 bases). The CDR3 runs 12 residues. Between the trimmed V and J ends, which lost 2 bases and 10 bases, there was a span of 10 bases. Germline V gene sequence: CDR1 KGHSH, CDR2 LQKENI. The CDR3 here is CASSPGGSSQYF. Written as DNA, the CDR3 is TGTGCCAGCTCACCAGGGGGGTCCTCGCAGTATTTT.

This clone was recorded once. The chain employs TRBV18 and TRBJ2-7, with D perhaps matching TRBD1 (6 bases). Germline CDR1 KGHSH, CDR2 LQKENI. Between the trimmed V and J ends, which lost 8 bases and 3 bases, there was a span of 23 bases. CDR3 length: 16 amino acids. In DNA form, the CDR3 reads TGTGCCAGCCCAGACGACACAGGGACCTTAATCTACGAGCAGTACTTC. Translated, it gives CASPDDTGTLIYEQYF.

The chain employs TRBV7-3 and TRBJ2-2; 7 bases are shared with TRBD2. The germline V gene has CDR1 SGHTA and CDR2 FQGTGA. The CDR3 is 16 amino acids. Germline trimming cut 6 bases from V and 4 bases from J; bases unmatched to any gene: 11. CDR3 nucleotide sequence: TGTGCCAGCAGGGAAGCTAGCGGAAGGGTCACCGGGGAGCTGTTTTTT. Its protein product is CASREASGRVTGELFF.

This chain uses TRBV5-8 with TRBJ2-7, with D possibly being TRBD2 (5 bases). Germline assignment: CDR1 SGHTS and CDR2 YDEGEE. V lost 3 bases to trimming and J lost 7 bases, with 5 bases between them. This CDR3 is 10 amino acids long. The chain's CDR3 is CASSWEEQYF. The DNA of the CDR3 is TGTGCCAGCAGCTGGGAGGAGCAGTACTTC.